The rows below give T cell receptor beta chains drawn from one sample of a study of identical twins. Each CDR3 protein is one row after TCRdb ran MiXCR on the 5' RACE reads. The sample includes some 500,000 distinct CDR3 sequences, 14% of them seen just once. A further study also used this sample, focusing on yellow fever vaccine responses in identical twins.

Material for sequencing was CD4+ T cells sorted from blood. These receptors all stem from a woman younger than 35 in good health. CDR3s include the opening cysteine and the closing phenylalanine or tryptophan. Each record gives: clone size, D gene, V gene, J gene, CDR3 protein, CDR3 DNA. D genes are given only for firm matches. Not all rows give a size; the values are once, few, many and, for expanded clones, a class.

clone size: -; D gene: -; V gene: TRBV9; J gene: TRBJ1-1; CDR3 protein: CASTPGEGIRTEAFF; CDR3 DNA: TGTGCCAGCACCCCCGGGGAGGGGATTCGGACTGAAGCTTTCTTT
clone size: few; D gene: -; V gene: TRBV21-1; J gene: TRBJ2-2; CDR3 protein: CASSKALLRDRVTGSCFF; CDR3 DNA: -
clone size: many; D gene: TRBD1; V gene: TRBV4-1; J gene: TRBJ1-6; CDR3 protein: CASSSFTGVNSPLHF; CDR3 DNA: TGCGCCAGCAGTTCGTTTACAGGGGTTAATTCACCCCTCCACTTT
clone size: many; D gene: -; V gene: TRBV7-2; J gene: TRBJ2-7; CDR3 protein: CASSFLDEQYF; CDR3 DNA: TGTGCCAGCAGCTTTCTTGACGAGCAGTACTTC
clone size: few; D gene: TRBD2; V gene: TRBV7-3; J gene: TRBJ2-1; CDR3 protein: CASRGAGHNEQFF; CDR3 DNA: TGTGCCAGCAGAGGAGCGGGGCACAATGAGCAGTTCTTC
clone size: -; D gene: TRBD1; V gene: TRBV6-1; J gene: TRBJ2-1; CDR3 protein: CASSEVHYGTDEFF; CDR3 DNA: TGTGCCAGCAGTGAAGTTCATTACGGGACAGATGAGTTCTTC
clone size: few; D gene: TRBD1; V gene: TRBV6-2/TRBV6-3; J gene: TRBJ1-2; CDR3 protein: CASNRGYGYTF; CDR3 DNA: TGTGCCAGCAACAGGGGATACGGCTACACCTTC
clone size: many; D gene: -; V gene: TRBV29-1; J gene: TRBJ2-3; CDR3 protein: CSVLSGTDTQYF; CDR3 DNA: TGCAGCGTCCTTTCGGGGACAGATACGCAGTATTTT
clone size: -; D gene: TRBD2; V gene: TRBV4-2; J gene: TRBJ2-1; CDR3 protein: CASSQGGTSGKLYNEQFF; CDR3 DNA: TGTGCCAGCAGCCAAGGGGGGACTAGCGGTAAACTATACAATGAGCAGTTCTTC
clone size: -; D gene: -; V gene: TRBV20-1; J gene: TRBJ1-1; CDR3 protein: CSAPRKGGTEAFF; CDR3 DNA: TGCAGTGCACCCAGAAAGGGGGGCACTGAAGCTTTCTTT
clone size: -; D gene: -; V gene: TRBV4-1; J gene: TRBJ1-4; CDR3 protein: CASSQDMESGQGDKLFF; CDR3 DNA: TGCGCCAGCAGCCAAGATATGGAATCGGGGCAGGGAGACAAACTGTTTTTT
clone size: few; D gene: -; V gene: TRBV12-3/TRBV12-4; J gene: TRBJ1-1; CDR3 protein: CASSPSAEAFF; CDR3 DNA: TGTGCCAGCAGCCCAAGTGCTGAAGCTTTCTTT
clone size: few; D gene: -; V gene: TRBV9; J gene: TRBJ2-6; CDR3 protein: CASSVQSSGANVLTF; CDR3 DNA: TGTGCCAGCAGCGTACAGTCTTCTGGGGCCAACGTCCTGACTTTC
clone size: few; D gene: -; V gene: TRBV15; J gene: TRBJ2-2; CDR3 protein: CATSKGGNTGELFF; CDR3 DNA: TGTGCCACCAGCAAAGGAGGGAACACCGGGGAGCTGTTTTTT
clone size: -; D gene: TRBD1; V gene: TRBV4-2; J gene: TRBJ1-6; CDR3 protein: CASSQEQGIENSPLHF; CDR3 DNA: TGTGCCAGCAGCCAAGAACAGGGGATTGAAAATTCACCCCTCCACTTT
clone size: -; D gene: -; V gene: TRBV28; J gene: TRBJ2-7; CDR3 protein: CASSRYHEQYF; CDR3 DNA: TGTGCCAGCAGCCGATACCACGAGCAGTACTTC
clone size: -; D gene: -; V gene: TRBV5-1; J gene: TRBJ2-7; CDR3 protein: CASSLEQGIYEQYF; CDR3 DNA: TGCGCCAGCAGCTTGGAGCAGGGGATCTACGAGCAGTACTTC
clone size: -; D gene: TRBD1; V gene: TRBV30; J gene: TRBJ2-1; CDR3 protein: CAALGQGYNEQFF; CDR3 DNA: TGTGCCGCCCTGGGACAGGGTTACAATGAGCAGTTCTTC
clone size: few; D gene: -; V gene: TRBV5-1; J gene: TRBJ2-7; CDR3 protein: CASSLRPGSYEQYF; CDR3 DNA: TGCGCCAGCAGCTTGCGCCCGGGCAGCTACGAGCAGTACTTC
clone size: few; D gene: TRBD2; V gene: TRBV12-3/TRBV12-4; J gene: TRBJ2-7; CDR3 protein: CAISLNKASGRAPRREQYF; CDR3 DNA: TGTGCCATCAGTTTAAATAAAGCTAGCGGGAGGGCCCCCCGACGCGAGCAGTACTTC
clone size: few; D gene: -; V gene: TRBV12-3/TRBV12-4; J gene: TRBJ2-2; CDR3 protein: CASSRVRILGTPGELFF; CDR3 DNA: TGTGCCAGCAGTCGCGTTCGTATATTGGGCACGCCCGGGGAGCTGTTTTTT
clone size: -; D gene: TRBD1; V gene: TRBV20-1; J gene: TRBJ2-6; CDR3 protein: CSARGFVGTGGSGANVLTF; CDR3 DNA: TGCAGTGCTAGAGGGTTCGTTGGGACAGGGGGCTCTGGGGCCAACGTCCTGACTTTC
clone size: -; D gene: TRBD2; V gene: TRBV27; J gene: TRBJ2-3; CDR3 protein: CASSSPSLLRTSYRTQYF; CDR3 DNA: TGTGCCAGCAGTTCCCCCTCCTTGCTCCGGACTAGCTATAGGACGCAGTATTTT
clone size: -; D gene: TRBD1; V gene: TRBV6-1; J gene: TRBJ1-6; CDR3 protein: CASSPTGTGISPLHF; CDR3 DNA: TGTGCCAGCAGCCCAACCGGGACAGGGATCTCACCCCTCCACTTT
clone size: few; D gene: -; V gene: TRBV20-1; J gene: TRBJ1-3; CDR3 protein: CSANRDSGNTIYF; CDR3 DNA: TGCAGTGCTAACAGGGACTCTGGAAACACCATATATTTT
clone size: few; D gene: -; V gene: TRBV4-2; J gene: TRBJ2-2; CDR3 protein: CASSQDNGGQSGELFF; CDR3 DNA: TGTGCCAGCAGCCAAGATAACGGAGGGCAATCCGGGGAGCTGTTTTTT
clone size: many; D gene: -; V gene: TRBV12-3/TRBV12-4; J gene: TRBJ2-1; CDR3 protein: CASTQNSGDNEQFF; CDR3 DNA: TGTGCCAGCACCCAAAATAGCGGTGACAATGAGCAGTTCTTC
clone size: -; D gene: TRBD1; V gene: TRBV7-9; J gene: TRBJ1-2; CDR3 protein: CASSPDRGTYGYTF; CDR3 DNA: TGTGCCAGCAGCCCGGACAGGGGCACATATGGCTACACCTTC
clone size: few; D gene: -; V gene: TRBV6-1; J gene: TRBJ1-2; CDR3 protein: CASTREAQNYGYTF; CDR3 DNA: TGTGCCAGCACCCGGGAGGCGCAAAACTATGGCTACACCTTC
clone size: once; D gene: -; V gene: TRBV18; J gene: TRBJ1-5; CDR3 protein: CASSPSGSQPQHF; CDR3 DNA: TGTGCCAGCTCACCGTCCGGCAGCCAGCCCCAGCATTTT
clone size: -; D gene: -; V gene: TRBV5-1; J gene: TRBJ1-1; CDR3 protein: CASSLDGGRSEAFF; CDR3 DNA: TGCGCCAGCAGCTTGGACGGGGGGAGGTCTGAAGCTTTCTTT
clone size: few; D gene: TRBD1; V gene: TRBV5-4; J gene: TRBJ1-1; CDR3 protein: CASSWDRVKEAFF; CDR3 DNA: TGTGCCAGCAGCTGGGACAGGGTGAAGGAAGCTTTCTTT
clone size: few; D gene: -; V gene: TRBV27; J gene: TRBJ1-4; CDR3 protein: CASSSSPGKKLFF; CDR3 DNA: TGTGCCAGCAGTAGCAGTCCCGGAAAAAAACTGTTTTTT
clone size: few; D gene: TRBD1; V gene: TRBV5-1; J gene: TRBJ1-5; CDR3 protein: CASSSADRATSGNQPQHF; CDR3 DNA: TGCGCCAGCAGCTCGGCTGACAGGGCCACGTCGGGCAATCAGCCCCAGCATTTT
clone size: -; D gene: -; V gene: TRBV7-2; J gene: TRBJ2-3; CDR3 protein: CASSSWTITDTQYF; CDR3 DNA: TGTGCCAGCAGCTCCTGGACTATCACAGATACGCAGTATTTT
clone size: -; D gene: TRBD2; V gene: TRBV20-1; J gene: TRBJ2-1; CDR3 protein: CSAGVSGGATHNEQFF; CDR3 DNA: TGCAGTGCGGGTGTCAGCGGGGGGGCGACACACAATGAGCAGTTCTTC
clone size: few; D gene: -; V gene: TRBV20-1; J gene: TRBJ2-7; CDR3 protein: CSARDLTAYEQYF; CDR3 DNA: TGCAGTGCTAGAGATTTAACAGCATACGAGCAGTACTTC
clone size: -; D gene: TRBD1; V gene: TRBV6-5; J gene: TRBJ2-5; CDR3 protein: CASSYSQITGDETQYF; CDR3 DNA: TGTGCCAGCAGTTACTCCCAAATTACAGGGGATGAGACCCAGTACTTC
clone size: -; D gene: -; V gene: TRBV21-1; J gene: TRBJ1-4; CDR3 protein: CASSSRGRLYEKLFF; CDR3 DNA: TGTGCCAGCAGCTCCCGGGGGCGCCTCTATGAAAAACTGTTTTTT
clone size: -; D gene: TRBD2; V gene: TRBV4-1; J gene: TRBJ2-5; CDR3 protein: CASSQGGLAGDQETQYF; CDR3 DNA: TGCGCCAGCAGCCAAGGAGGGCTAGCGGGGGACCAAGAGACCCAGTACTTC
clone size: -; D gene: -; V gene: TRBV5-1; J gene: TRBJ2-2; CDR3 protein: CASSPSGQRNTGELFF; CDR3 DNA: TGCGCCAGCAGCCCCTCCGGACAGAGGAACACCGGGGAGCTGTTTTTT
clone size: few; D gene: -; V gene: TRBV7-8; J gene: TRBJ2-7; CDR3 protein: CASSLGPAPSSYEQYF; CDR3 DNA: TGTGCCAGCAGCTTAGGTCCGGCGCCAAGCTCCTACGAGCAGTACTTC
clone size: -; D gene: -; V gene: TRBV20-1; J gene: TRBJ1-1; CDR3 protein: CSARAGPFAEAFF; CDR3 DNA: TGCAGTGCTAGAGCTGGCCCATTCGCTGAAGCTTTCTTT
clone size: -; D gene: TRBD2; V gene: TRBV7-2; J gene: TRBJ2-7; CDR3 protein: CASSPPSGKTYEQYF; CDR3 DNA: TGTGCCAGCAGCCCGCCTAGCGGAAAGACCTACGAGCAGTACTTC
clone size: -; D gene: TRBD1; V gene: TRBV15; J gene: TRBJ2-7; CDR3 protein: CANSRAGTGFYEQYF; CDR3 DNA: TGTGCCAACAGCAGAGCCGGGACAGGGTTCTACGAGCAGTACTTC
clone size: -; D gene: TRBD2; V gene: TRBV5-1; J gene: TRBJ2-1; CDR3 protein: CASSSWGLAEANEQFF; CDR3 DNA: TGCGCCAGCAGCAGTTGGGGACTAGCGGAAGCCAATGAGCAGTTCTTC
clone size: -; D gene: TRBD1; V gene: TRBV6-1; J gene: TRBJ1-2; CDR3 protein: CASSDQGAIYGYTF; CDR3 DNA: TGTGCCAGCAGTGATCAGGGGGCGATCTATGGCTACACCTTC
clone size: many; D gene: -; V gene: TRBV7-2; J gene: TRBJ1-6; CDR3 protein: CASSFQGRNSPLHF; CDR3 DNA: TGTGCCAGCAGCTTTCAGGGCCGGAATTCACCCCTCCACTTT
clone size: few; D gene: TRBD2; V gene: TRBV4-3; J gene: TRBJ2-3; CDR3 protein: CASSQEPDSGGTDTQYF; CDR3 DNA: TGCGCCAGCAGCCAGGAGCCTGATAGCGGGGGCACAGATACGCAGTATTTT
clone size: -; D gene: -; V gene: TRBV28; J gene: TRBJ1-1; CDR3 protein: CASSQGGMNTEALF; CDR3 DNA: TGTGCCAGCAGCCAAGGGGGGATGAACACTGAAGCTTTATTT
clone size: -; D gene: -; V gene: TRBV6-5; J gene: TRBJ2-7; CDR3 protein: CASSTGREQYF; CDR3 DNA: TGTGCCAGCAGTACGGGGCGAGAGCAGTACTTC
clone size: few; D gene: -; V gene: TRBV6-1; J gene: TRBJ1-4; CDR3 protein: CASSGGGWDEKLFF; CDR3 DNA: TGTGCCAGCAGTGGTGGAGGATGGGATGAAAAACTGTTTTTT
clone size: -; D gene: -; V gene: TRBV29-1; J gene: TRBJ2-5; CDR3 protein: CSVARAGETQYF; CDR3 DNA: TGCAGCGTTGCCAGGGCAGGGGAGACCCAGTACTTC
clone size: few; D gene: -; V gene: TRBV20-1; J gene: TRBJ2-3; CDR3 protein: CSAGLLSNTDTQYF; CDR3 DNA: TGCAGTGCGGGGCTTTTGAGCAACACAGATACGCAGTATTTT
clone size: -; D gene: TRBD1; V gene: TRBV6-1; J gene: TRBJ2-4; CDR3 protein: CASTALGQGLKNIQYF; CDR3 DNA: TGTGCCAGCACCGCCCTAGGACAGGGTCTGAAAAACATTCAGTACTTC
clone size: -; D gene: TRBD1; V gene: TRBV20-1; J gene: TRBJ2-5; CDR3 protein: CSARRGQGQETQYF; CDR3 DNA: TGCAGTGCTAGGAGGGGACAGGGCCAAGAGACCCAGTACTTC
clone size: few; D gene: -; V gene: TRBV6-2/TRBV6-3; J gene: TRBJ2-7; CDR3 protein: CASSYVYYEQYF; CDR3 DNA: TGTGCCAGCAGTTACGTCTACTACGAGCAGTACTTC
clone size: few; D gene: -; V gene: TRBV29-1; J gene: TRBJ1-3; CDR3 protein: CSVTNSEPRRGNTIYF; CDR3 DNA: TGCAGCGTTACAAACAGTGAGCCAAGAAGAGGAAACACCATATATTTT